The 20 T cell receptor beta chains below come from one sample, sequenced in a study of beta chain features in type 1 diabetes. Overall study findings and caveats: Patients with Type 1 diabetes showed moderately but significantly shorter TCRB CDR3s in all four CD4+ subsets.

The study reverse transcribed the entire isolated RNA, so it sequenced expressed TCRB transcripts. Clones were sequenced by immunoSEQ multiplex PCR, and TCRdb holds only the in-frame ones, with some missing. The sample shows about 190,000 clones, approximately 8.4% of them seen only once. Antigens of these TCRs are unknown. Sequencing used central memory CD4+ T cells from blood. The receptors were sampled from a man aged 18 to 35 with type 1 diabetes.

This clone was recorded a few times. The chain has TRBV19 and TRBJ2-1; 9 bases fit TRBD2. This CDR3 has 15 residues. Germline lookup yields CDR1 LNHDA and CDR2 SQIVND (reference sequence). The trim removed 5 bases at V and 4 bases at J, leaving 6 bases unmatched. The CDR3 loop reads CASSALAGNYNEQFF. CDR3 DNA: TGTGCCAGTAGTGCTCTAGCGGGGAATTACAATGAGCAGTTCTTC.

The CDR3 is CASSPGIDNEQFF. CDR3 bases: TGTGCCAGCAGCCCGGGGATAGACAATGAGCAGTTCTTC. The rearrangement joins TRBV7-7 to TRBJ2-1; possible D gene TRBD2, 5 bases. Germline loops: CDR1 SSHAT, CDR2 FNYEAQ (reference sequence). This CDR3 comprises 13 residues. V was clipped by 5 bases and J by 5 bases, with 10 bases between them.

This clone was counted a few times. The V call is TRBV25-1, the J call TRBJ1-1, with 7 nucleotides matching TRBD1. V dropped 1 base and J dropped 11; count of bases not matched to a gene: 22. The CDR3 is made up of 18 amino acids. Germline CDR1 reads MGHDK; CDR2 reads SYGVNS. For the CDR3, the DNA is TGTGCCAGCAGTGAATCGCCGGGCTTGACAGGGACCGAGGCCGGGGCTTTCTTT. Its translation: CASSESPGLTGTEAGAFF.

The chain couples TRBV5-6 to TRBJ1-6; tentative D call: TRBD1 (5 bases). Between the trimmed V and J ends, which lost 6 bases and 7 bases, there was a span of 17 bases. The CDR3 spans 15 residues. Germline CDR1 SGHDT, CDR2 YYEEEE. CDR3 in DNA: TGTGCCAGCATCATGCAGGGAACGGCGAATTCACCCCTCCACTTT. Its translation: CASIMQGTANSPLHF.

V is TRBV7-9 and J is TRBJ2-3; 9 bases map to TRBD2. V gave up 1 base and J gave up 9 bases; unmatched junction bases: 8. The CDR3 has 15 amino acids. Germline loops: CDR1 SEHNR, CDR2 FQNEAQ (reference sequence). The CDR3 spells CASSLGAGGYETQYF. The CDR3 DNA reads TGTGCCAGCAGCTTAGGCGCGGGAGGGTACGAGACGCAGTATTTT.

This clone was found a few times. Additional DNA sequences in this sample encode the identical CDR3. J is TRBJ2-7 and V is TRBV30; D possibly corresponds to TRBD2 (6 bases). Germline-derived CDR1 and CDR2 are GTSNPN and SVGIG (reference sequence). This CDR3 is 15 amino acids long. The V end lost 0 bases, the J end lost 1 base, and 13 bases lay between the germline ends. DNA for the CDR3: TGTGCCTGGAGTGTACCCGGGAGAGGGTCCTACGAGCAGTACTTC. Its protein product is CAWSVPGRGSYEQYF.

This clone was observed a few times. The rearrangement uses TRBV6-1 and TRBJ2-2; 8 bases are shared with TRBD2. The ends lost 6 bases at V and 4 bases at J; junction bases unmatched: 7. The CDR3 runs 15 residues. In germline, CDR1 is MNHNS, CDR2 SASEGT. The CDR3 is CASRTGGSVTGELFF. The CDR3 DNA reads TGTGCCAGCAGAACGGGAGGGAGCGTCACCGGGGAGCTGTTTTTT.

This clone was detected only a few times. The chain carries TRBV15 and TRBJ1-4; D unclear. CDR3 length: 14 residues. Trimming took 1 base from V and 5 from J, leaving 8 bases between them. The germline V gene has CDR1 LNHNV and CDR2 YYDKDF (reference sequence). CDR3 region: CATSRVSLNEKLFF. In DNA, the CDR3 is TGTGCCACCAGCAGAGTAAGCCTGAATGAAAAACTGTTTTTT.

The rearrangement joins TRBV10-3 to TRBJ2-7; possibly TRBD2 for D (7 bases). Germline CDR1 and CDR2: ENHRY and SYGVKD. V was shortened by 4 bases and J by 6 bases, with 19 bases between the two germline ends. This CDR3 is 15 amino acids long. The CDR3 bases are TGTGCCATCAGTGTCCGGGGGGCCCCTACGTCCGAGCAGTACTTC. It encodes CAISVRGAPTSEQYF.

This clone was found a few times. The V call is TRBV19, the J call TRBJ1-5; D is possibly TRBD1 (6 bases). Germline assignment: CDR1 LNHDA and CDR2 SQIVND (reference sequence). Trimming cost V 7 bases and J 0 bases, with 13 bases left between them. The CDR3 runs 15 residues. The CDR3 DNA sequence: TGTGCCAGTACTAGAAACAGGGATAGCAATCAGCCCCAGCATTTT. Amino acids: CASTRNRDSNQPQHF.

This clone was detected ten times or more. The chain couples TRBV6-6 to TRBJ2-7; D perhaps matches TRBD2 (6 bases). CDR1 MNHNY and CDR2 SVGAGI come from the germline V gene (reference sequence). V was cut by 6 bases and J by 0 bases, with 12 bases left in between. This CDR3 contains 14 residues. The CDR3 is CASRDGGNSYEQYF. CDR3 DNA sequence: TGTGCCAGCAGAGATGGCGGGAACTCCTACGAGCAGTACTTC.

There are a few counts of this clone. The chain joins TRBV27 to TRBJ1-5, with D possibly matching TRBD1 (5 bases). Trimming stripped 3 bases from V and 7 bases from J, with 7 bases between. The germline CDR1 and CDR2 sequences are MNHEY and SMNVEV (reference sequence). The CDR3 covers 12 residues. The CDR3 protein is CASSFGGQPQHF. In nucleotides, the CDR3 is TGTGCCAGCAGTTTCGGGGGACAGCCCCAGCATTTT.

The chain joins TRBV5-1 to TRBJ2-5; 7 positions agree with TRBD2. Germline V CDR1 and CDR2: SGHRS, YFSETQ. V lost 4 bases, J lost 0 bases, and 6 bases stayed unmatched. The CDR3 runs to 15 residues. The CDR3 coding sequence is TGCGCCAGCAGCCGCACGGGACTAAACCAAGAGACCCAGTACTTC. It encodes CASSRTGLNQETQYF.

The V and J genes are TRBV11-2 and TRBJ2-1, with TRBD2 matching 9 bases. Per germline, CDR1 SGHAT and CDR2 FQNNGV. The CDR3 spans 18 residues. Trimming took 5 bases from V and 4 from J; bases not matched to a gene: 15. CDR3 region: CASSPRSPLAGTYNEQFF. For the CDR3, the DNA is TGTGCCAGCAGCCCGCGTTCTCCACTAGCGGGTACATACAATGAGCAGTTCTTC. Filled out from reference TRBV11-2 and TRBJ2-1, the complete variable domain reads EAGVAQSPRYKIIEKRQSVAFWCNPISGHATLYWYQQILGQGPKLLIQFQNNGVVDDSQLPKDRFSAERLKGVDSTLKIQPAKLEDSAVYLCASSPRSPLAGTYNEQFFGPGTRLTVL.

J is TRBJ1-3 and V is TRBV28, with 10 bases lining up with TRBD1. Trimming removed 6 bases from V and 3 bases from J; junction bases left unmatched: 2. The CDR3 is made up of 14 amino acids. In germline, CDR1 is MDHEN, CDR2 SYDVKM. The CDR3 spells CASRTGGGGNTIYF. The CDR3 DNA sequence: TGTGCCAGCAGGACAGGGGGCGGTGGAAACACCATATATTTT.

This clone was recorded many times. J is TRBJ2-4 and V is TRBV7-2, with a weak D call TRBD2 (6 bases). The CDR3 runs 14 residues. Germline V CDR1 and CDR2: SGHTA, FQGNSA. Trimming pared 5 bases from V and 9 bases from J, leaving 17 bases between. The CDR3 is CASSPPGGRGIQYF. CDR3 nucleotide sequence: TGTGCCAGCAGCCCCCCCGGGGGACGAGGCATTCAGTACTTC.

This clone was seen many times. This chain joins TRBV15 and TRBJ2-3, with D possibly TRBD1 on 6 matching bases. Trimming shortened V by 1 base and J by 11 bases, and 22 bases separated the two germline ends. CDR3 length equals 16 residues. Germline assignment: CDR1 LNHNV and CDR2 YYDKDF (reference sequence). The CDR3 spells CATSRGMAAGAEGQYF. Here the CDR3 DNA reads TGTGCCACCAGCAGAGGAATGGCGGCAGGGGCTGAAGGGCAGTATTTT.

This clone was picked up a small number of times. The chain combines TRBV5-1 with TRBJ2-3; possible D gene TRBD2, 5 bases. This CDR3 contains 14 residues. V lost 4 bases and J 4 bases, leaving 13 bases between the germline ends. The germline CDR1 and CDR2 sequences are SGHRS and YFSETQ. This CDR3 is CASSPGDGSDTQYF. The CDR3, as DNA: TGCGCCAGCAGCCCCGGGGATGGATCAGATACGCAGTATTTT.

The sample holds many counts of this clone. This rearrangement joins TRBV28 to TRBJ1-5, with 7 bases matching TRBD1. The V segment lost 4 bases and the J segment 3 bases; nucleotides outside the gene matches: 6. The CDR3 length is 15 residues. CDR1 MDHEN and CDR2 SYDVKM come from the germline V gene. The CDR3 nucleotides are TGTGCCAGCAGTTCGACAGGGATTTACAATCAGCCCCAGCATTTT. This codes for CASSSTGIYNQPQHF.

The V call is TRBV6-1, the J call TRBJ2-1, with a tentative D call TRBD1 (6 bases). The CDR3 covers 14 residues. The V end was cut by 5 bases, the J end by 7 bases, with 15 bases between. Germline V gene sequence: CDR1 MNHNS, CDR2 SASEGT. The CDR3 spells CASSPTGSSNEQFF. Written as DNA, the CDR3 is TGTGCCAGCAGTCCTACAGGGAGTAGTAATGAGCAGTTCTTC.